This T cell receptor (beta chain) was retrieved from a study of T cell repertoires in cytomegalovirus infection. Across the study: Indicated by public TCR beta signatures were CMV infection and matching HLA type. Study results and caveats: What dominated the ex vivo response were HLA-C-restricted CMV-specific TCR beta clonotypes. CMV carriers with the relevant HLA were identified by cumulative public TCR beta family frequency.

Concerning this clonotype itself: Its antigen is not identified.

One entry per CDR3 protein results from TCRdb running MiXCR on the reads. The data show more than 250,000 distinct CDR3 sequences, about 25% seen once. CDR1 is SGHRS, CDR2 YFSETQ, per germline. The CDR3 is 14 amino acids. Trimming removed 6 bases from V and 3 bases from J, with 13 bases in between. The input for sequencing was cultured PBMCs, taken from culture after CMV antigen stimulation. This sequence joins TRBV5-1 and TRBJ2-1; the D call may be TRBD1 or TRBD2 (5 bases each). The sequence was obtained from a human donor in good health (CMV status not recorded). Some clones in this sample may be carry-over from other donors' samples. CDR3 in DNA: TGCGCCAGCAACGGGGCGGGCCTCTACAATGAGCAGTTCTTC. Translation gives CASNGAGLYNEQFF.